This entry lists 21 T cell receptor beta chains sequenced from one sample in a study of blood T cell repertoires in COVID-19. TCRdb keeps only in-frame clones here, not all; method: immunoSEQ multiplex PCR. The data contain 450,000 to 600,000 clones, roughly 87% of them singletons. The sequenced material came from PBMCs or T cells enriched from blood (not recorded which). These TCRs come from a woman between 18 and 29 years old who had recovered from COVID-19.

This chain uses TRBV4-1 with TRBJ2-2; D remains unclear. CDR3 length: 14 residues. With 4 bases removed from V and 1 base from J, the gap between germline ends came to 7 bases. CDR1 and CDR2 from the germline V gene are MGHRA and YSYEKL. As DNA, the CDR3 is TGCGCCAGCAGCCCCCCAGTGAACACCGGGGAGCTGTTTTTT. It codes for CASSPPVNTGELFF.

This chain connects TRBV7-9 to TRBJ1-1; a possible D gene is TRBD1 (5 bases). With 8 bases removed from V and 1 base from J, the gap between germline ends came to 20 bases. From germline, CDR1 is SEHNR and CDR2 FQNEAQ (reference sequence). The CDR3 is made up of 16 amino acids. This CDR3 is CASRALGEGRNTEAFF. The CDR3 DNA reads as TGTGCCAGCCGCGCGCTAGGGGAGGGGAGGAACACTGAAGCTTTCTTT.

Here the CDR3 DNA reads TGTGCCAGCAGGCAGGGGGCCACAGATACGCAGTATTTT. Translation gives CASRQGATDTQYF. The J gene is TRBJ2-3, the V gene TRBV6-5, with TRBD1 matching 8 bases. CDR1 and CDR2 (germline): MNHEY, SVGAGI. The V and J ends lost 6 bases and 2 bases, in that order; junction bases with no gene match: 1. The CDR3 loop spans 13 amino acids.

The chain is built from TRBV7-6 and TRBJ2-2; possible D gene TRBD2, 5 bases. CDR1 and CDR2 from the germline V gene are SGHVS and FNYEAQ. V was clipped by 5 bases and J by 7 bases, with 17 bases between them. This CDR3 spans 15 amino acids. The CDR3 loop is CASSPVWRNGGELFF. CDR3 bases: TGTGCCAGCAGCCCAGTCTGGAGGAACGGCGGGGAGCTGTTTTTT.

This chain uses TRBV18 with TRBJ1-1, with unresolved D. V was trimmed by 6 bases and J by 1 base, leaving 6 bases between them. Germline-derived CDR1 and CDR2 are KGHSH and LQKENI. This CDR3 contains 12 residues. This CDR3 is CASSRENTEAFF. DNA of the CDR3: TGTGCCAGCTCCCGAGAGAACACTGAAGCTTTCTTT.

The chain is built from TRBV2 and TRBJ1-2; possibly TRBD1 for D (5 bases). The V end lost 6 bases, the J end lost 3 bases, and 11 bases lay between the germline ends. The CDR3 is 13 amino acids. Germline assignment: CDR1 SNHLY and CDR2 FYNNEI. CDR3 sequence: CASRAGSYYGYTF. The CDR3 DNA reads TGTGCCAGCAGGGCAGGGTCATACTATGGCTACACCTTC.

This sequence joins TRBV23-1 and TRBJ2-7; weak D call: TRBD2 (6 bases). TRBV23-1 is identified as an open reading frame with a role that is uncertain. The CDR3 length is 14 residues. The V end lost 3 bases, the J end lost 2 bases, and 11 bases lay between the germline ends. The CDR3 spells CASSQGRTTYEQYF. The DNA of the CDR3 is TGCGCCAGCAGTCAGGGACGGACTACCTACGAGCAGTACTTC.

The chain couples TRBV5-1 to TRBJ1-1, with 7 nucleotides matching TRBD1. CDR1 is SGHRS and CDR2 is YFSETQ in the germline V gene. V dropped 2 bases and J dropped 2; count of bases not matched to a gene: 6. There are 15 residues in the CDR3. CDR3 sequence reads: CASSLWDSYNTEAFF. CDR3 in DNA: TGCGCCAGCAGCTTATGGGACAGCTATAACACTGAAGCTTTCTTT. The entire variable domain, with the rest obtained from reference TRBV5-1 and TRBJ1-1, is as follows: KAGVTQTPRYLIKTRGQQVTLSCSPISGHRSVSWYQQTPGQGLQFLFEYFSETQRNKGNFPGRFSGRQFSNSRSEMNVSTLELGDSALYLCASSLWDSYNTEAFFGQGTRLTVV.

J is TRBJ2-7 and V is TRBV13; D may be TRBD2 (5 bases). This CDR3 has 17 residues. V lost 5 bases to trimming and J lost 7 bases, with 27 bases between them. The germline CDR1 and CDR2 sequences are PRHDT and FYEKMQ (reference sequence). CDR3 sequence (DNA): TGTGCCAGCAGCCCATACCGGGAACCTCACGCGCGGTTGGAGCAGTACTTC. Residues: CASSPYREPHARLEQYF.

The chain is built from TRBV10-3 and TRBJ1-2; D is perhaps TRBD1 (5 bases). V was pared by 5 bases and J by 6 bases, with 16 bases between. CDR1 and CDR2 from the germline V gene are ENHRY and SYGVKD. This CDR3 comprises 14 residues. Here the CDR3 DNA reads TGTGCCATCAGTATAGGGGAAAGGTTGAATGGCTACACCTTC. It specifies CAISIGERLNGYTF.

J is TRBJ1-5 and V is TRBV7-8; a weak D match, TRBD1 (5 bases). The CDR3 is 16 amino acids. V shed 1 base and J shed 4 bases, with 14 bases lying between them. Germline V CDR1 and CDR2: SGHVS, FQNEAQ. CDR3 sequence (DNA): TGTGCCAGCAGCTTAGACAGGTGGGGGGATAATCAGCCCCAGCATTTT. Translating gives CASSLDRWGDNQPQHF.

This clone has a single count. The V call is TRBV6-5, the J call TRBJ2-7; tentatively, D is TRBD1 (5 bases). With 5 bases removed from V and 3 bases from J, the gap between germline ends came to 11 bases. CDR1 and CDR2 from the germline V gene are MNHEY and SVGAGI. This CDR3 comprises 13 residues. In nucleotides, the CDR3 is TGTGCCAGCAGTACGCTAGACAGCTACGAGCAGTACTTC. Protein product: CASSTLDSYEQYF.

The V gene is TRBV4-1, the J gene TRBJ1-6; 7 positions match TRBD1. The CDR3 contains 16 residues. Germline V gene data show CDR1 as MGHRA and CDR2 as YSYEKL. Losses at the gene ends were 0 bases for V and 6 bases for J; bases not matched to a gene: 5. For the CDR3, the DNA is TGCGCCAGCAGCCAAGAGGGACAGCCGTTTAATTCACCCCTCCACTTT. Its translation: CASSQEGQPFNSPLHF.

The chain has TRBV2 and TRBJ1-6; possibly TRBD1 for D (5 bases). Trimming took 5 bases from V and 4 from J, leaving 21 bases between them. This CDR3 is built from 18 residues. Germline V gene sequence: CDR1 SNHLY, CDR2 FYNNEI. CDR3 in DNA: TGTGCCAGCAGTCTACTCCGCCCAGGGCGTTCGTATAATTCACCCCTCCACTTT. It specifies CASSLLRPGRSYNSPLHF.

The V and J genes are TRBV18 and TRBJ1-4; 11 bases fit TRBD1. J was trimmed by 4 bases and V by 1 base; bases with no gene match: 8. This CDR3 contains 18 residues. Looked up from germline, CDR1 is KGHSH and CDR2 is LQKENI. CDR3 sequence reads: CASSPLSGTGGYNEKLFF. The CDR3 region has the DNA TGTGCCAGCTCACCACTTTCCGGGACAGGGGGTTATAATGAAAAACTGTTTTTT.

The V call is TRBV9, the J call TRBJ2-2, with TRBD1 matching 10 bases. CDR1 and CDR2 from the germline V gene are SGDLS and YYNGEE. CDR3 length: 17 residues. V was clipped by 1 base and J by 5 bases; unmatched bases: 8. The CDR3 coding sequence is TGTGCCAGCAGCGTAAGATTCGGGACAGGGGAAACCGGGGAGCTGTTTTTT. Residues: CASSVRFGTGETGELFF.

The chain links TRBV6-5 to TRBJ2-2; no definite D call. The CDR3 length is 14 residues. Germline V gene sequence: CDR1 MNHEY, CDR2 SVGAGI. Trimming cost V 7 bases and J 0 bases, with 9 bases left between them. The CDR3 spells CASITDTNTGELFF. The DNA for the CDR3 is TGTGCCAGCATTACTGACACGAACACCGGGGAGCTGTTTTTT.

This sequence joins TRBV7-9 and TRBJ2-7, with a tentative D call TRBD1 (5 bases). This CDR3 spans 12 amino acids. Per the germline V gene, CDR1 is SEHNR and CDR2 is FQNEAQ (reference sequence). Trimming pared 3 bases from V and 3 bases from J, leaving 6 bases between. Here the CDR3 DNA reads TGTGCCAGCAGCTTCGACAGCTACGAGCAGTACTTC. It translates to CASSFDSYEQYF.

The rearrangement links TRBV5-1 to TRBJ2-7, with a weak D call TRBD2 (5 bases). Trimming took off 3 bases at V and 7 bases at J, with 17 bases between the two ends. There are 14 residues in the CDR3. Germline V CDR1 and CDR2: SGHRS, YFSETQ. The CDR3 loop reads CASSSRALREEQYF. The CDR3 DNA sequence: TGCGCCAGCAGCTCGAGGGCTCTTCGTGAGGAGCAGTACTTC.

The chain is built from TRBV10-2 and TRBJ1-1, with 8 nucleotides matching TRBD1. The CDR3 runs to 13 residues. The V segment lost 5 bases and the J segment 5 bases; nucleotides outside the gene matches: 4. From germline, CDR1 is WSHSY and CDR2 SAAADI. The CDR3 DNA follows: TGCGCCAGCAGTTTACAGGGGGAAACTGAAGCTTTCTTT. This codes for CASSLQGETEAFF.

V gene TRBV20-1 combines with J gene TRBJ1-1, with a tentative D call TRBD1 (6 bases). The CDR3 covers 16 residues. The germline CDR1 and CDR2 sequences are DFQATT and SNEGSKA (reference sequence). Trimming took off 3 bases at V and 3 bases at J, with 20 bases between the two ends. In DNA form, the CDR3 reads TGCAGTGCTAGTCGTTACAGGGATAGTGGTTACACTGAAGCTTTCTTT. It translates to CSASRYRDSGYTEAFF.